The present entry profiles one T cell receptor (beta chain) with its context. This entry is derived from a study of T cell responses to AZD1222 COVID-19 vaccine. Only in-frame clones appear in the TCRdb table, and some are missing; sequencing was by immunoSEQ multiplex PCR. The sample shows fewer than 20,000 clones, roughly nine tenths of them seen only once. The germline V and J ends were trimmed by 4 bases and 5 bases, with 21 bases remaining between them. CDR1 and CDR2 from the germline V gene are LGHNA and YNFKEQ. The CDR3 length is 18 residues. This receptor was obtained from an adult who received the AZD1222 COVID-19 vaccine. The V and J genes are TRBV4-2 and TRBJ1-6; no clear D. The sequencing used peripheral blood, collected 28 days after the second AZD1222 dose. CDR3 nucleotide sequence: TGTGCCAGCAGCCCAACATCGCCTAGGCCAGCCAATAATTCACCCCTCCACTTT. This translates into CASSPTSPRPANNSPLHF.